This T cell receptor (beta chain) was retrieved from a study of cytomegalovirus exposure and HLA in healthy donors. General study points: Later analysis associated a missense DCLRE1C variant with TCR beta V- and J-gene trimming.

The primer mix had 60 Vbeta and 13 Jbeta primers. The assay was immunoSEQ multiplex PCR, and TCRdb's table has in-frame clones only and misses some. In the table there are 110,000 to 150,000 clones, just under 70% of which are singletons. For this clone: Its cognate antigen is unknown.

Germline lookup yields CDR1 SEHNR and CDR2 FQNEAQ (reference sequence). This CDR3 has 14 amino acids. The sequence derives from a man aged 60 to 75 in good health and CMV-seronegative. This chain uses TRBV7-9 with TRBJ2-5, with a tentative D call TRBD1 (7 bases). The assigned J gene may be wrong: the sequence end matches TRBJ2-7 better. Sequencing was carried out using PBMCs. The DNA for the CDR3 is TGTGCCAGCAGCTTAGACAGGGGAGGTGGCGAGCAGTACTTC. Encoded protein: CASSLDRGGGEQYF.